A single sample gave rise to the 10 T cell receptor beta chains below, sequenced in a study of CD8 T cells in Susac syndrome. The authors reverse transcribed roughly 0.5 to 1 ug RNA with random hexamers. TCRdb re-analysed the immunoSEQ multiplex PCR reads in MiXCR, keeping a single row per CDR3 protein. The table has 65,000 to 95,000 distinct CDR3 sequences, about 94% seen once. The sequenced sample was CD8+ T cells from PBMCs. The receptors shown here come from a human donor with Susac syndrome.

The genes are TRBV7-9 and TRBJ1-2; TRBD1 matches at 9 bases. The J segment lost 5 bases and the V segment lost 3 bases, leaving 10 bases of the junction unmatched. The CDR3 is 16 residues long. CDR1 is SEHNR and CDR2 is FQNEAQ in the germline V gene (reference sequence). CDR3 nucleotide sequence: TGTGCCAGCAGCTTCGACCCGGGACAGGGTTCATATGGCTACACCTTC. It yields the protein CASSFDPGQGSYGYTF.

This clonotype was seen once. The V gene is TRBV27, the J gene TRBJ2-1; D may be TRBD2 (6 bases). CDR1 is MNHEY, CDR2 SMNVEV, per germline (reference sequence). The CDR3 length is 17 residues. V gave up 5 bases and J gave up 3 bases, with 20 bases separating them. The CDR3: CASSPGSVVGLYNEQFF. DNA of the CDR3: TGTGCCAGCAGTCCCGGGAGTGTAGTAGGTCTCTACAATGAGCAGTTCTTC.

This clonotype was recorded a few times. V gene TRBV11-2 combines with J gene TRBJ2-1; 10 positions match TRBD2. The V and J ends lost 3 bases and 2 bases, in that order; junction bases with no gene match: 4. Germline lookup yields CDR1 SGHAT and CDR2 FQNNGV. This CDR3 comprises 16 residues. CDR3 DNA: TGTGCCAGCAGCTTCCATCTAGCGGGAGCCTACAATGAGCAGTTCTTC. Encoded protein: CASSFHLAGAYNEQFF.

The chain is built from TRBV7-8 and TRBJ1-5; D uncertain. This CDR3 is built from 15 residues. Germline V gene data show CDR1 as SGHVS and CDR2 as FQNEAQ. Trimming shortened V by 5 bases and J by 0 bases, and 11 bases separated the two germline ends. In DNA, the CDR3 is TGTGCCAGCAGCCCCGGGCTCCATAGCAATCAGCCCCAGCATTTT. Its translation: CASSPGLHSNQPQHF.

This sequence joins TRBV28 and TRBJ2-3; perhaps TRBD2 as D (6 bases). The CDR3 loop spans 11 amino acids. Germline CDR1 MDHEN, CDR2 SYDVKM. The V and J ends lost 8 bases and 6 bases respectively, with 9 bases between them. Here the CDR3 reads CASGRTDTQYF. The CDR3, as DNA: TGTGCCAGCGGGAGGACGGATACGCAGTATTTT.

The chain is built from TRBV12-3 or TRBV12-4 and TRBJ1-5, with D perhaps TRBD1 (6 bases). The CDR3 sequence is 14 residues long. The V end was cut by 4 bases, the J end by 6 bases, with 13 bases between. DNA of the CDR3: TGTGCCAGCAGTTATACAGGGCCCGGTCAGCCCCAGCATTTT. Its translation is CASSYTGPGQPQHF.

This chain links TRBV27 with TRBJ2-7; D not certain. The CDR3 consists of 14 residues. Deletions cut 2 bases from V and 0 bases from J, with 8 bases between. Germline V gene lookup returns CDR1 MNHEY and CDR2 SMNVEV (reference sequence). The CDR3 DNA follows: TGTGCCAGCAGTTTAGCGACACCCTCCTACGAGCAGTACTTC. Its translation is CASSLATPSYEQYF.

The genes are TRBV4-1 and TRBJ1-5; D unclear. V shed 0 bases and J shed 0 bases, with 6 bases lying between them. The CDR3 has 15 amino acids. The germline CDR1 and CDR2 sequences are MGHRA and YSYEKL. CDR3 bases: TGCGCCAGCAGCCAAGATATGGGTAGCAATCAGCCCCAGCATTTT. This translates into CASSQDMGSNQPQHF.

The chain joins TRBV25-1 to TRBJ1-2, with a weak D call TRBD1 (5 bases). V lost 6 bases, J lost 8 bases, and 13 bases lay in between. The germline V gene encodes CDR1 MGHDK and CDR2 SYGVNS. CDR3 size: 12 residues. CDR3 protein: CASSLGWGGYTF. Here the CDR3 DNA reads TGTGCCAGCAGCCTGGGCTGGGGGGGCTACACCTTC.

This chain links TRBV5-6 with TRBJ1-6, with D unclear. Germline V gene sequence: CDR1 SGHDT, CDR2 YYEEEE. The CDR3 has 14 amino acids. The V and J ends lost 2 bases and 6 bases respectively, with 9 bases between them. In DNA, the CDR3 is TGTGCCAGCAGCTTAGGTGGAGCTAATTCACCCCTCCACTTT. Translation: CASSLGGANSPLHF.